The clone carrying this T cell receptor beta chain was seen only once. Under the authors' procedure: From reference gene primer amplification, estimates of nucleated cell counts were derived. Clones were read by immunoSEQ multiplex PCR, and TCRdb kept only the in-frame ones, dropping some. The V and J calls and clone size come from that table; D and trimming were worked out from the DNA. Counted here are tens of thousands of clones, 85% to 90% occurring once; the ten biggest clones make up under 5.5%. The CDR3 length is 15 residues. Germline-derived CDR1 and CDR2 are MDHEN and SYDVKM. With 5 bases clipped from V and 7 bases from J, the junction kept 5 bases outside the gene matches. The data derive from a study of blood T cell repertoires in COVID-19. Study details: Spain, Italy and the United States supplied samples that represented acute and convalescent COVID-19.

Sequencing was done on a sample of peripheral blood. The clonotype was recovered from a man between 60 and 70 years old with acute or convalescent COVID-19. The chain uses TRBV28 and TRBJ2-1; 13 positions match TRBD2. CDR3 in amino acids: CASSTRTSGRNEQFF. CDR3 coding DNA: TGTGCCAGCAGTACAAGGACTAGCGGGAGAAATGAGCAGTTCTTC.